A selection of T cell receptor beta chains follows, all from one sample in a study of blood T cell repertoires in COVID-19. Profiling relied on immunoSEQ multiplex PCR, and the TCRdb table lists in-frame clones only, not all of them. The table shows about 220,000 clones, with 85% occurring only once. The sample comprised peripheral blood. The receptor set was obtained from a man between 45 and 60 years old who had recovered from COVID-19. Each CDR3 is given with its conserved first and last residue. A D gene is named only where the DNA matches it firmly. Clone size is shown for a subset of rows, as once, few, many or a class of expanded clone.

J gene: TRBJ2-4; D gene: TRBD2; V gene: TRBV3-1/TRBV3-2; clone size: -; CDR3 DNA: TGTGCCAGCAGCCAAGTTGGTGTGAGGGAGGGCGGCAAAAACATTCAGTACTTC; CDR3 protein: CASSQVGVREGGKNIQYF
J gene: TRBJ2-7; D gene: -; V gene: TRBV28; clone size: -; CDR3 DNA: TGTGCCAGCAGTTTAAGGCGGCCGACAGCATACTACTACGAGCAGTACTTC; CDR3 protein: CASSLRRPTAYYYEQYF
J gene: TRBJ2-2; D gene: -; V gene: TRBV6-5; clone size: -; CDR3 DNA: TGTGCCAGCAGGCGAACCAGGGGAGACACCGGGGAGCTGTTTTTT; CDR3 protein: CASRRTRGDTGELFF
J gene: TRBJ2-5; D gene: TRBD2; V gene: TRBV18; clone size: once; CDR3 DNA: TGTGCCAGCTCACTAGCTAGCGGGAGGGCCACGGTAGAGACCCAGTACTTC; CDR3 protein: CASSLASGRATVETQYF
J gene: TRBJ2-7; D gene: -; V gene: TRBV6-5; clone size: -; CDR3 DNA: TGTGCCAGCAGTATCAGGGATTCCACCCACGAGCAGTACTTC; CDR3 protein: CASSIRDSTHEQYF
J gene: TRBJ2-7; D gene: TRBD1; V gene: TRBV28; clone size: -; CDR3 DNA: TGTGCCAGCAGTTCCCCCGGGACAGGGGACTACGAGCAGTACTTC; CDR3 protein: CASSSPGTGDYEQYF
J gene: TRBJ1-1; D gene: -; V gene: TRBV5-1; clone size: -; CDR3 DNA: TGCGCCAGCAGCTTGGGGAGCTCTGAAGCTTTCTTT; CDR3 protein: CASSLGSSEAFF
J gene: TRBJ2-5; D gene: TRBD1; V gene: TRBV18; clone size: -; CDR3 DNA: TGTGCCAGCTCAACCACCAGGGGGCAACGGCAAGAGACCCAGTACTTC; CDR3 protein: CASSTTRGQRQETQYF
J gene: TRBJ2-3; D gene: -; V gene: TRBV19; clone size: -; CDR3 DNA: TGTGCCAGTAGATCTAGGGGCGGGAAGACTAGCACAGATACGCAGTATTTT; CDR3 protein: CASRSRGGKTSTDTQYF
J gene: TRBJ2-3; D gene: TRBD1; V gene: TRBV5-4; clone size: -; CDR3 DNA: TGTGCCAGCAGTTCGGGACAGCTAAGCACAGATACGCAGTATTTT; CDR3 protein: CASSSGQLSTDTQYF
J gene: TRBJ1-5; D gene: -; V gene: TRBV6-5; clone size: -; CDR3 DNA: TGTGCCAGCAGGCTTGCAGGGGCAGGACAGCCCCAGCATTTT; CDR3 protein: CASRLAGAGQPQHF
J gene: TRBJ2-7; D gene: TRBD2; V gene: TRBV4-2; clone size: -; CDR3 DNA: TGTGCCAGCAGCCAAGGAGCGGGAGCTAGCGAGCAGTACTTC; CDR3 protein: CASSQGAGASEQYF
J gene: TRBJ2-1; D gene: -; V gene: TRBV4-1; clone size: -; CDR3 DNA: TGCGCCAGCAGCCCATTGGGTCGGAGCTCCAACAATGAGCAGTTCTTC; CDR3 protein: CASSPLGRSSNNEQFF